A single sample gave rise to the 25 T cell receptor beta chains below, sequenced in a study of Ad26.COV2.S vaccination and SARS-CoV-2 variants. Some clones are missing from TCRdb's copy, which holds only in-frame ones; the method was immunoSEQ multiplex PCR. In the table there are roughly 510,000 clones, roughly 89% of which are singletons. Treatment here: about 20 received Ad26.COV2.S at low or high dose, single or two shots; a few received placebo; per-sample allocation not given. Material that was analyzed had been drawn on day 63 after the first vaccine or placebo injection. The sequenced sample was peripheral blood, obtained in a trial of Ad26.COV2.S vaccine versus placebo. The receptor source for this set is a person aged 18 to 59 who received the Ad26.COV2.S COVID-19 vaccine or a placebo.

CDR3 residues: CASIAAGARNEQFF. The CDR3 DNA follows: TGTGCCAGCATTGCCGCGGGAGCCCGCAATGAGCAGTTCTTC. The gene calls are TRBV2 and TRBJ2-1; 7 bases align to TRBD2. Per the germline V gene, CDR1 is SNHLY and CDR2 is FYNNEI. The V gene end was trimmed by 7 bases and the J gene end by 6 bases; junction bases not matched to a gene: 9. The CDR3 runs 14 residues.

This chain joins TRBV7-8 and TRBJ2-7, with D perhaps TRBD1 (5 bases). CDR3 size: 16 residues. Deletions cut 1 base from V and 0 bases from J, with 13 bases between. The V gene's germline CDR1 is SGHVS and CDR2 FQNEAQ. The DNA of the CDR3 is TGTGCCAGCAGCTTAGTGGGGCAGGCTTTCTCCTACGAGCAGTACTTC. Translated: CASSLVGQAFSYEQYF.

The V gene is TRBV5-1, the J gene TRBJ2-1; D might be TRBD1 (6 bases). The CDR3 has 16 residues. Trimming shortened V by 1 base and J by 2 bases, and 13 bases separated the two germline ends. Germline values: CDR1 SGHRS, CDR2 YFSETQ. DNA for the CDR3: TGCGCCAGCAGCTTGTTGGGGGACACGGCCTACAATGAGCAGTTCTTC. Encoded protein: CASSLLGDTAYNEQFF.

The CDR3 here is CASSQSNEQFF. CDR3 bases: TGTGCCAGCAGTCAAAGTAATGAGCAGTTCTTC. The chain combines TRBV6-2 or TRBV6-3 with TRBJ2-1; no firm D call. The CDR3 contains 11 residues. CDR1 is MNHEY, CDR2 SVGEGT, per germline. Trimming stripped 5 bases from V and 7 bases from J, with 6 bases between.

This chain uses TRBV5-1 with TRBJ2-1; maybe TRBD2 (6 bases). Germline CDR1 is SGHRS and CDR2 is YFSETQ. The CDR3 is made up of 14 amino acids. Deletions cut 5 bases from V and 9 bases from J, with 18 bases between. CDR3 loop: CASRRPGLNTEQFF. The DNA of the CDR3 is TGCGCCAGCAGGCGCCCGGGACTCAATACTGAGCAGTTCTTC.

This chain uses TRBV27 with TRBJ1-6; D is unclear. The CDR3 is 14 residues long. Germline lookup yields CDR1 MNHEY and CDR2 SMNVEV (reference sequence). The V end lost 6 bases, the J end lost 9 bases, and 15 bases lay between the germline ends. The CDR3 DNA is TGTGCCAGCAGACAGCGTCTCGAGATTTCACCCCTCCACTTT. This codes for CASRQRLEISPLHF.

This chain joins TRBV29-1 and TRBJ2-2; D unresolved. The length of the CDR3 is 13 residues. V lost 2 bases to trimming and J lost 2 bases, with 6 bases between them. Germline CDR1 is SQVTM and CDR2 is ANQGSEA. As DNA, the CDR3 is TGCAGCGTTGAATCCGGAAACACCGGGGAGCTGTTTTTT. It yields the protein CSVESGNTGELFF.

This clone was detected once. V usage is TRBV6-2 or TRBV6-3 and J usage is TRBJ2-1; TRBD2 agrees at 14 bases. From germline, CDR1 is MNHEY and CDR2 SVGEGT. Germline trimming cut 4 bases from V and 10 bases from J; bases unmatched to any gene: 3. The CDR3 runs 14 residues. In DNA, the CDR3 is TGTGCCAGCAGTTTGACTAGCGGGAGGGTGGAGCAGTTCTTC. This translates into CASSLTSGRVEQFF.

V usage is TRBV6-6 and J usage is TRBJ1-1; D is perhaps TRBD1 (5 bases). The CDR3 has 13 residues. Per the germline V gene, CDR1 is MNHNY and CDR2 is SVGAGI (reference sequence). The V end lost 9 bases, the J end lost 6 bases, and 17 bases lay between the germline ends. Here the CDR3 DNA reads TGTGCCAGTGGAACGCAGGGCCTCGCTGAAGCTTTCTTT. Protein: CASGTQGLAEAFF.

The rearrangement uses TRBV4-1 and TRBJ2-7; the D is unclear. Germline V CDR1 and CDR2: MGHRA, YSYEKL. The CDR3 is 15 residues long. V was clipped by 2 bases and J by 0 bases, with 11 bases between them. The chain's CDR3 is CASSQTVSSSYEQYF. The CDR3 DNA sequence: TGCGCCAGCAGCCAAACAGTATCCAGCTCCTACGAGCAGTACTTC.

This sequence joins TRBV6-4 and TRBJ1-2; D not certain. CDR3 size: 13 residues. CDR1 and CDR2 from the germline V gene are MRHNA and SNTAGT. Trimming took off 2 bases at V and 5 bases at J, with 9 bases between the two ends. Here the CDR3 reads CASSDGPGYGYTF. CDR3 coding DNA: TGTGCCAGCAGTGACGGTCCGGGGTATGGCTACACCTTC.

The chain joins TRBV2 to TRBJ2-6; possible D gene TRBD1, 6 bases. V was pared by 7 bases and J by 0 bases, with 19 bases between. The CDR3 runs to 18 residues. Germline V gene sequence: CDR1 SNHLY, CDR2 FYNNEI. This CDR3 reads CASKGLRDTYSGANVLTF. Written as DNA, the CDR3 is TGTGCCAGCAAGGGCCTACGGGACACCTACTCTGGGGCCAACGTCCTGACTTTC. The full variable domain, its missing parts supplied by reference TRBV2 and TRBJ2-6, is EPEVTQTPSHQVTQMGQEVILRCVPISNHLYFYWYRQILGQKVEFLVSFYNNEISEKSEIFDDQFSVERPDGSNFTLKIRSTKLEDSAMYFCASKGLRDTYSGANVLTFGAGSRLTVL.

Concerning this clone itself: Distinct nucleotide sequences in the sample also encode this CDR3. The chain employs TRBV10-3 and TRBJ1-1; D is unclear. CDR1 and CDR2 from the germline V gene are ENHRY and SYGVKD. CDR3 length equals 13 residues. V was shortened by 4 bases and J by 1 base, with 7 bases between the two germline ends. CDR3 sequence (DNA): TGTGCCATCAGTGCCGGAGAGAACACTGAAGCTTTCTTT. It codes for CAISAGENTEAFF.

Points on this clone: This same CDR3 is encoded by further DNA sequences in the sample. V usage is TRBV7-9 and J usage is TRBJ1-2; possible D gene TRBD1, 5 bases. There are 13 residues in the CDR3. Between the trimmed V and J ends, which lost 1 base and 3 bases, there was a span of 6 bases. CDR1 and CDR2 (germline): SEHNR, FQNEAQ (reference sequence). CDR3: CASSLGRDYGYTF. CDR3 nucleotides: TGTGCCAGCAGCTTAGGCAGGGACTATGGCTACACCTTC.

The table lists this clone with a count of one. The chain employs TRBV5-1 and TRBJ2-3; maybe TRBD1 (5 bases). This CDR3 has 14 residues. Trimming left V 0 bases short and J 2 bases short, with 7 bases between. Germline CDR1 and CDR2: SGHRS and YFSETQ. For the CDR3, the DNA is TGCGCCAGCAGCTTGGTGACAGCCACAGATACGCAGTATTTT. This gives the protein CASSLVTATDTQYF.

This clone has only one observation. J is TRBJ2-5 and V is TRBV28; D gene uncertain. Germline V gene lookup returns CDR1 MDHEN and CDR2 SYDVKM. Trimming cost V 3 bases and J 5 bases, with 4 bases left between them. This CDR3 is 11 amino acids long. CDR3 nucleotides: TGTGCCAGCAGTTTCTATGAGACCCAGTACTTC. It yields the protein CASSFYETQYF.

The chain uses TRBV5-6 and TRBJ2-7; TRBD1 aligns across 9 bases. V was pared by 8 bases and J by 4 bases, with 1 base of the junction left unmatched. CDR3 length: 11 residues. Germline assignment: CDR1 SGHDT and CDR2 YYEEEE. CDR3 bases: TGTGCCAGTGACAGGGGGTACGAGCAGTACTTC. It specifies CASDRGYEQYF. The whole variable domain, remainder taken from reference TRBV5-6 and TRBJ2-7, is DAGVTQSPTHLIKTRGQQVTLRCSPKSGHDTVSWYQQALGQGPQFIFQYYEEEERQRGNFPDRFSGHQFPNYSSELNVNALLLGDSALYLCASDRGYEQYFGPGTRLTVT.

This clone was found a few times. The genes are TRBV7-2 and TRBJ2-2, with 15 bases matching TRBD2. The CDR3 extends over 18 amino acids. Germline CDR1 and CDR2: SGHTA and FQGNSA. J was trimmed by 7 bases and V by 2 bases; bases with no gene match: 8. This CDR3 is CASSLWGLAGGANGELFF. The CDR3 DNA follows: TGTGCCAGCAGCTTATGGGGACTAGCGGGAGGTGCTAACGGGGAGCTGTTTTTT. The whole variable domain, remainder taken from reference TRBV7-2 and TRBJ2-2, is GAGVSQSPSNKVTEKGKDVELRCDPISGHTALYWYRQSLGQGLEFLIYFQGNSAPDKSGLPSDRFSAERTGGSVSTLTIQRTQQEDSAVYLCASSLWGLAGGANGELFFGEGSRLTVL.

The genes are TRBV15 and TRBJ1-5; D perhaps matches TRBD1 (5 bases). V was shortened by 7 bases and J by 4 bases, with 11 bases between the two germline ends. CDR1 is LNHNV and CDR2 is YYDKDF in the germline V gene (reference sequence). The CDR3 totals 13 residues. CDR3 in DNA: TGTGCCACCACGGCGGGGGGAAATCAGCCCCAGCATTTT. As protein: CATTAGGNQPQHF. The full variable domain, with the rest looked up from reference TRBV15 and TRBJ1-5, is DAMVIQNPRYQVTQFGKPVTLSCSQTLNHNVMYWYQQKSSQAPKLLFHYYDKDFNNEADTPDNFQSRRPNTSFCFLDIRSPGLGDTAMYLCATTAGGNQPQHFGDGTRLSIL.

The rearrangement joins TRBV5-1 to TRBJ2-1; D is tentatively TRBD1 or TRBD2 (5 bases each). CDR3 length equals 13 residues. The V end was cut by 2 bases, the J end by 7 bases, with 10 bases between. Germline CDR1 SGHRS, CDR2 YFSETQ. The DNA for the CDR3 is TGCGCCAGCAGCTTCTGGGACGGGAATGAGCAGTTCTTC. This translates into CASSFWDGNEQFF.

V is TRBV6-6 and J is TRBJ1-3, with 8 nucleotides matching TRBD1. The germline V gene encodes CDR1 MNHNY and CDR2 SVGAGI (reference sequence). There are 14 residues in the CDR3. The V gene end was trimmed by 7 bases and the J gene end by 4 bases; junction bases not matched to a gene: 6. DNA of the CDR3: TGTGCCAGCACCCTCCGGACAGGGGGAAACACCATATATTTT. This encodes CASTLRTGGNTIYF.

The V gene is TRBV7-2, the J gene TRBJ2-3; TRBD1 agrees at 9 bases. The V segment lost 6 bases and the J segment 3 bases; nucleotides outside the gene matches: 7. Germline V lookup: CDR1 SGHTA, CDR2 FQGNSA. The CDR3 has 15 residues. The CDR3: CASSFRDRATDTQYF. The CDR3 DNA follows: TGTGCCAGCAGTTTCCGGGACAGGGCGACAGATACGCAGTATTTT.

The genes are TRBV6-5 and TRBJ2-3; D may be TRBD1 (6 bases). Trimming cost V 6 bases and J 7 bases, with 14 bases left between them. The CDR3 is 13 amino acids. CDR1 is MNHEY and CDR2 is SVGAGI in the germline V gene. CDR3 in DNA: TGTGCCAGCAGGCCCACAGGGTCGTATACGCAGTATTTT. Translated: CASRPTGSYTQYF.

This chain connects TRBV25-1 to TRBJ1-6, with D perhaps matching TRBD1 (6 bases). The ends were cut back, 4 bases at V and 1 base at J, with 14 bases in the middle. This CDR3 has 17 residues. From germline, CDR1 is MGHDK and CDR2 SYGVNS. Written as DNA, the CDR3 is TGTGCCAGCAGTGGTTGGGGGCGACGGTCCTATAATTCACCCCTCCACTTT. Translating gives CASSGWGRRSYNSPLHF. Full variable domain (missing parts from reference TRBV25-1 and TRBJ1-6): EADIYQTPRYLVIGTGKKITLECSQTMGHDKMYWYQQDPGMELHLIHYSYGVNSTEKGDLSSESTVSRIRTEHFPLTLESARPSHTSQYLCASSGWGRRSYNSPLHFGNGTRLTVT.

V is TRBV9 and J is TRBJ2-1, with 10 bases lining up with TRBD2. This CDR3 contains 17 residues. Germline assignment: CDR1 SGDLS and CDR2 YYNGEE. Trimming removed 1 base from V and 4 bases from J; junction bases left unmatched: 8. The CDR3 reads CASSVTSGRAWYNEQFF. The CDR3, as DNA: TGTGCCAGCAGCGTAACCAGCGGGAGGGCTTGGTACAATGAGCAGTTCTTC.